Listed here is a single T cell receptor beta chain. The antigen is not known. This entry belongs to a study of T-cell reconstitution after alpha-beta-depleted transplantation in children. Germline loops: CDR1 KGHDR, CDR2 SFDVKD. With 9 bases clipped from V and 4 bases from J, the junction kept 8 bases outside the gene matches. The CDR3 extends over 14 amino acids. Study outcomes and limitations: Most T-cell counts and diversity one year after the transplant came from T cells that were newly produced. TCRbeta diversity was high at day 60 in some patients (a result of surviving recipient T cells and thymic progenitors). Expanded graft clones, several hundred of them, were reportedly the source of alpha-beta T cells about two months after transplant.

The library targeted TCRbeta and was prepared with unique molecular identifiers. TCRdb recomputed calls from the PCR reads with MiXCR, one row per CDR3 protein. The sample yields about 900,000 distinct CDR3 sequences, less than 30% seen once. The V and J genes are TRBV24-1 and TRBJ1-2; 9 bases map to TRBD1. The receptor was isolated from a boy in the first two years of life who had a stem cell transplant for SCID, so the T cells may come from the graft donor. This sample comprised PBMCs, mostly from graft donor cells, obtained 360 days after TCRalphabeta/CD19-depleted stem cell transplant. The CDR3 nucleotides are TGTGCCACCCAGGGGACAGGGCCTCTCTATGGCTACACCTTC. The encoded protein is CATQGTGPLYGYTF.